This T cell receptor beta chain was recovered during a study of cytomegalovirus exposure and HLA in healthy donors. Study-wide findings and caveats: Most of the CMV-associated TCR beta chains (in a later analysis) appeared to be HLA-restricted. Researchers reported in a later analysis that a missense DCLRE1C variant was tied to TCR beta V- and J-gene trimming.

It was with 60 Vbeta and 13 Jbeta primers that the PCR ran. The repertoire was sequenced with immunoSEQ multiplex PCR; TCRdb's copy has only in-frame clones and lacks some. The repertoire holds approximately 150,000 clones, around 74% seen once, with approximately 2.3% in the top ten. As for this clone: The antigen is undetermined.

CDR3 length: 17 amino acids. Per germline, CDR1 MGHDK and CDR2 SYGVNS. Trimming at V came to 6 bases and at J to 0 bases, leaving 7 bases not matched to a gene. This rearrangement joins TRBV25-1 to TRBJ2-3; 12 bases are a match to TRBD2. This clonotype was obtained from a female donor in good health and CMV-seronegative. Sequences were obtained from PBMCs. The CDR3 DNA follows: TGTGCCAGCAGCAGAACTAGCGGGAGGCCGAGCACAGATACGCAGTATTTT. Its protein product is CASSRTSGRPSTDTQYF.